The 17 T cell receptor beta chains in this list originate from one sample, sequenced in a study of blood T cell repertoires in COVID-19. Sequencing was performed with immunoSEQ multiplex PCR; in TCRdb, only in-frame clones are kept and a portion is missing. The sample includes over 200,000 clones, around nine tenths of them seen just once. Source material: peripheral blood. The origin of the receptors is a man aged 60 to 69 who had recovered from COVID-19.

The chain is built from TRBV7-2 and TRBJ1-6, with D hard to call. Germline CDR1 is SGHTA and CDR2 is FQGNSA. Trimming stripped 3 bases from V and 12 bases from J, with 18 bases between. The CDR3 sequence is 15 residues long. CDR3 loop: CASSLEAGHGRPLHF. The DNA for the CDR3 is TGTGCCAGCAGCTTGGAAGCCGGTCACGGGAGACCCCTCCACTTT.

The chain couples TRBV4-2 to TRBJ2-3; TRBD2 aligns across 9 bases. The germline gives CDR1 LGHNA, CDR2 YNFKEQ. The CDR3 covers 16 residues. V was clipped by 1 base and J by 2 bases; unmatched bases: 4. DNA of the CDR3: TGTGCCAGCAGCCAAGTTCTAGCGGGGATCACAGATACGCAGTATTTT. Amino acids: CASSQVLAGITDTQYF.

The chain uses TRBV5-4 and TRBJ2-5, with 12 bases lining up with TRBD2. V shed 4 bases, J shed 5 bases, and the junction held 6 bases outside the gene matches. Germline V gene sequence: CDR1 SGHNT, CDR2 YYREEE (reference sequence). This CDR3 has 15 amino acids. This chain's CDR3 is CASSRPSGGAETQYF. The CDR3 DNA reads TGTGCCAGCAGCCGCCCTAGCGGGGGGGCCGAGACCCAGTACTTC.

This clone is medium-sized by share. Other DNA sequences from this sample encode an identical CDR3 as well. The chain uses TRBV6-5 and TRBJ1-6; D unresolved. The V end was cut by 6 bases, the J end by 4 bases, with 4 bases between. The CDR3 spans 12 residues. Germline V gene lookup returns CDR1 MNHEY and CDR2 SVGAGI. The CDR3: CASRQYNSPLHF. The CDR3, as DNA: TGTGCCAGCAGACAGTATAATTCACCCCTCCACTTT.

The chain uses TRBV10-3 and TRBJ2-6; a possible D gene is TRBD2 (6 bases). The CDR3 has 15 residues. V was trimmed by 3 bases and J by 2 bases, leaving 8 bases between them. CDR1 and CDR2 from the germline V gene are ENHRY and SYGVKD. This chain's CDR3 is CAISEGGTGANVLTF. CDR3 bases: TGTGCCATCAGTGAAGGAGGGACTGGGGCCAACGTCCTGACTTTC.

This chain uses TRBV6-5 with TRBJ2-7, with D unresolved. The V gene's germline CDR1 is MNHEY and CDR2 SVGAGI. The V end lost 7 bases, the J end lost 0 bases, and 10 bases lay between the germline ends. The CDR3 is made up of 13 amino acids. The chain's CDR3 is CASNRLSSYEQYF. The CDR3 DNA reads TGTGCCAGCAACCGGTTAAGCTCCTACGAGCAGTACTTC.

This clone was recorded only once. The chain recombines TRBV4-2 with TRBJ1-5; the D gene is possibly TRBD1 (6 bases). Trimming removed 0 bases at V and 6 bases at J, with 12 bases between. This CDR3 has 15 amino acids. Germline-derived CDR1 and CDR2 are LGHNA and YNFKEQ. CDR3 residues: CASSQDQGNTQPQHF. CDR3 bases: TGTGCCAGCAGCCAAGATCAGGGGAATACTCAGCCCCAGCATTTT.

V is TRBV10-3 and J is TRBJ2-1, with no clear D. Trimming pared 4 bases from V and 5 bases from J, leaving 3 bases between. CDR3 length: 11 amino acids. Looked up from germline, CDR1 is ENHRY and CDR2 is SYGVKD. The CDR3 region has the DNA TGTGCCATCAGTGCAGACAATGAGCAGTTCTTC. Its translation: CAISADNEQFF.

V usage is TRBV28 and J usage is TRBJ1-2, with TRBD1 matching over 7 bases. This CDR3 spans 13 amino acids. V shed 5 bases, J shed 4 bases, and the junction held 4 bases outside the gene matches. Germline V gene sequence: CDR1 MDHEN, CDR2 SYDVKM. In nucleotides, the CDR3 is TGTGCCAGCAGTGGCGGGACAGCCTATGGCTACACCTTC. Translation gives CASSGGTAYGYTF.

This clone was observed once. The gene calls are TRBV19 and TRBJ2-7, with no clear D. The germline CDR1 and CDR2 sequences are LNHDA and SQIVND (reference sequence). V shed 2 bases and J shed 1 base, with 15 bases lying between them. The CDR3 spans 16 residues. The CDR3 sequence is CASSIWYSSGSYEQYF. The CDR3 DNA follows: TGTGCCAGTAGTATATGGTACAGCTCCGGTTCCTACGAGCAGTACTTC.

The V call is TRBV5-1, the J call TRBJ2-7; 13 nucleotides match TRBD2. V was pared by 4 bases and J by 6 bases, with 10 bases of the junction left unmatched. The CDR3 is made up of 16 amino acids. CDR1 SGHRS and CDR2 YFSETQ come from the germline V gene. CDR3 DNA sequence: TGCGCCAGCAGCAAAACACTAGCGGGAGGGGTGGGCGAGCAGTACTTC. It specifies CASSKTLAGGVGEQYF.

CDR3: CASRSDNPPLHF. CDR3 nucleotide sequence: TGTGCCAGCAGGTCGGACAATCCCCCCCTCCACTTT. The chain employs TRBV6-5 and TRBJ1-6; D is possibly TRBD1 (5 bases). Germline lookup yields CDR1 MNHEY and CDR2 SVGAGI. Trimming stripped 6 bases from V and 13 bases from J, with 13 bases between. This CDR3 comprises 12 residues.

The chain links TRBV19 to TRBJ1-2; D is unresolved. CDR3 size: 16 residues. The V gene's germline CDR1 is LNHDA and CDR2 SQIVND (reference sequence). Trimming stripped 5 bases from V and 4 bases from J, with 20 bases between. This CDR3 is CASSGGPVKVIYGYTF. CDR3 DNA: TGTGCCAGTAGTGGAGGGCCGGTAAAGGTAATCTATGGCTACACCTTC. The variable domain in full, with the rest retrieved from reference TRBV19 and TRBJ1-2, is DGGITQSPKYLFRKEGQNVTLSCEQNLNHDAMYWYRQDPGQGLRLIYYSQIVNDFQKGDIAEGYSVSREKKESFPLTVTSAQKNPTAFYLCASSGGPVKVIYGYTFGSGTRLTVV.

This clone was recorded once. V usage is TRBV19 and J usage is TRBJ2-1, with 9 bases identical to TRBD2. CDR3 length equals 15 residues. The ends lost 5 bases at V and 11 bases at J; junction bases unmatched: 13. Germline V gene sequence: CDR1 LNHDA, CDR2 SQIVND (reference sequence). The CDR3, as DNA: TGTGCCAGTAGTGGGCTAGCGGGGACCCACAGGAAGCAGTTCTTC. Its translation: CASSGLAGTHRKQFF.

This sequence joins TRBV6-5 and TRBJ2-1, with D tentatively TRBD2 (7 bases). Trimming pared 7 bases from V and 8 bases from J, leaving 21 bases between. This CDR3 has 15 amino acids. Germline values: CDR1 MNHEY, CDR2 SVGAGI. CDR3 nucleotide sequence: TGTGCCAGCAACCCTCGGGGGGCCCTTAACTATGAGCAGTTCTTC. As protein: CASNPRGALNYEQFF.

This clone was seen more than once but under ten times. The rearrangement joins TRBV7-2 to TRBJ2-3; D uncertain. Trimming removed 2 bases at V and 0 bases at J, with 9 bases between. CDR1 is SGHTA and CDR2 is FQGNSA in the germline V gene. The length of the CDR3 is 15 residues. Here the CDR3 reads CASSLYGTSTDTQYF. Written as DNA, the CDR3 is TGTGCCAGCAGCTTATATGGTACTAGCACAGATACGCAGTATTTT.

The gene calls are TRBV19 and TRBJ2-7; tentative D call: TRBD2 (5 bases). The CDR3 contains 14 residues. Germline loops: CDR1 LNHDA, CDR2 SQIVND (reference sequence). V was shortened by 7 bases and J by 3 bases, with 16 bases between the two germline ends. The CDR3: CASKDPGRGYEQYF. CDR3 coding DNA: TGTGCCAGTAAGGATCCGGGGAGAGGCTACGAGCAGTACTTC.